Listed below are T cell receptor beta chains from one sample, sequenced in a study of T-cell reconstitution after alpha-beta-depleted transplantation in children. TCRdb ran MiXCR on the PCR reads and lists one entry per CDR3 protein. The sample includes approximately 400,000 distinct CDR3 sequences, 11% seen only once; the top ten take about 5%. The specimen was PBMCs from the stem cell graft donor, collected from the stem cell graft. Source of these receptors: a human donor who donated a stem cell graft to a child with acute myeloid leukemia. The CDR3 runs from the conserved cysteine through the conserved F or W. The order of the fields is D gene, J gene, clone size, V gene, CDR3 DNA, CDR3 protein. The D gene is left open where the match is weak. Clone size is stated in some rows and not others, as once, few, many or a class when expanded.

. TRBJ1-1 . TRBV7-2 TGTGCCAGCAGCCGATACAGGAACACTGAAGCTTTCTTT CASSRYRNTEAFF
TRBD1 TRBJ1-4 . TRBV6-5 TGTGCCAGCAGTTACCGAAGGACAGGGGCCGGGGAAAAACTGTTTTTT CASSYRRTGAGEKLFF
. TRBJ2-5 many TRBV7-2 TGTGCCAGCAGCCTTGCGGTAGGAGAGACCCAGTACTTC CASSLAVGETQYF
. TRBJ2-3 few TRBV5-1 TGCGCCAGCAGCTTGGCCGGGGCCCTAGATACGCAGTATTTT CASSLAGALDTQYF
TRBD1 TRBJ1-4 few TRBV20-1 TGCAGTGCTAGACCAGGGGGCAAGAATGAAAAACTGTTTTTT CSARPGGKNEKLFF
TRBD1 TRBJ2-7 few TRBV6-1 TGTGCCGGCGCCTCGGGACAGGGAAACCACGAGCAGTACTTC CAGASGQGNHEQYF
TRBD2 TRBJ2-1 . TRBV7-8 TGTGCCAGCAGCTCCGGGACTAGCATGGTCCACTCCTACAATGAGCAGTTCTTC CASSSGTSMVHSYNEQFF
. TRBJ1-5 . TRBV6-1 TGTGCCAGCAGTCGGACAGTAAATCAGCCCCAGCATTTT CASSRTVNQPQHF
TRBD2 TRBJ2-7 few TRBV7-6 TGTGCCAGCAGTCCTCTAGCGGGAGGGTCCCACGAGCAGTACTTC CASSPLAGGSHEQYF
. TRBJ2-5 few TRBV7-2 TGTGCCAGCAGCCCCGGCCCAGTGCCGTTTGAGACCCAGTACTTC CASSPGPVPFETQYF
TRBD1 TRBJ1-1 few TRBV5-1 TGCGCCAGCAGCTCAGGACAGGGGGGATTGAACACTGAAGCTTTCTTT CASSSGQGGLNTEAFF
TRBD1 TRBJ1-1 few TRBV18 TGTGCCAGCTCACCAAACAGGGGGCTGGACACTGAAGCTTTCTTT CASSPNRGLDTEAFF
TRBD1 TRBJ2-7 many TRBV20-1 TGCAGTGCTCCGGGACAGGGTTTGGGTTCCTACGAGCAGTACTTC CSAPGQGLGSYEQYF
. TRBJ2-1 few TRBV7-2 TGTGCCAGCAGCACGCCCAACGCCGGTGAGCAGTTCTTC CASSTPNAGEQFF
TRBD2 TRBJ2-5 few TRBV29-1 TGCAGCGTTGTAATTGAGTGGGGGGGGTTCCAAGAGACCCAGTACTTC CSVVIEWGGFQETQYF
. TRBJ1-2 many TRBV5-6 TGTGCCAGCAGGCGTCGGGACTATGGCTACACCTTC CASRRRDYGYTF
. TRBJ2-7 many TRBV15 TGTGCCACCAGCAGAGGAAATCAGGGGTATGACTACGAGCAGTACTTC CATSRGNQGYDYEQYF
TRBD2 TRBJ2-6 . TRBV11-2 TGTGCCAGCAGCCCCGGACTAGCGGGGCCCCCGATCTCTGGGGCCAACGTCCTGACTTTC CASSPGLAGPPISGANVLTF
. TRBJ1-2 . TRBV12-3/TRBV12-4 TGTGCCAGCAGTTGGGGAGACACTAACTATGGCTACACCTTC CASSWGDTNYGYTF
TRBD1 TRBJ1-5 . TRBV12-3/TRBV12-4 TGTGCCAGCAGTTTTGGCAGGGGGACCTTTGGCAATCAGCCCCAGCATTTT CASSFGRGTFGNQPQHF
. TRBJ2-7 . TRBV20-1 TGCAGTGCTAGACCCCGGAGGGCTCTTTCCTACGAGCAGTACTTC CSARPRRALSYEQYF
. TRBJ2-7 few TRBV10-3 TGTGCCATCAGTGAGGGACAGCAAAGCGACGAGCAGTACTTC CAISEGQQSDEQYF
. TRBJ2-7 few TRBV20-1 TGCAGTGCTAGAGGAGGGCCCGCTGACTACGAGCAGTACTTC CSARGGPADYEQYF
. TRBJ1-5 many TRBV7-2 TGTGCCAGCAGCTCCCAGGGAGGCCAGCCCCAGCATTTT CASSSQGGQPQHF
. TRBJ2-7 . TRBV4-3 TGCGCCAGCAGCCAAGTATCGGACGGCTTTGACGAGCAGTACTTC CASSQVSDGFDEQYF
. TRBJ1-1 many TRBV4-1 TGCGCCAGCAGCCAAGATCGGGACATGAACACTGAAGCTTTCTTT CASSQDRDMNTEAFF
. TRBJ2-7 . TRBV12-3/TRBV12-4 TGTGCCAGCAGTTTAATAGGCAGACGAGGCGAGCAGTACTTC CASSLIGRRGEQYF
. TRBJ1-2 few TRBV7-2 TGTGCCAGCAGCTTAGCAGGGCCCTTCCACTATGGCTACACCTTC CASSLAGPFHYGYTF
TRBD2 TRBJ2-2 few TRBV5-1 TGCGCCAGCAGCCTGGGGACTAGCGGGAGAGGGGACACCGGGGAGCTGTTTTTT CASSLGTSGRGDTGELFF
. TRBJ2-3 . TRBV20-1 TGCAGTGCCAAGGCAGGGGTTTGGACAGATACGCAGTATTTT CSAKAGVWTDTQYF
TRBD2 TRBJ2-2 many TRBV12-3/TRBV12-4 TGTGCCAGCACCCTAGCGGGAGTGCAGCGGGAGCTGTTTTTT CASTLAGVQRELFF
. TRBJ2-1 . TRBV19 TGTGCCAGTAGTATTCCGGGACAAATGCCGGGAAATGAGCAGTTCTTC CASSIPGQMPGNEQFF
. TRBJ2-6 many TRBV28 TGTGCCAGCAGTCAGACCGGCTCTGGGGCCAACGTCCTGACTTTC CASSQTGSGANVLTF
. TRBJ2-3 . TRBV20-1 TGCAGTGCTAGGAGGGCAGCCAGCACAGATACGCAGTATTTT CSARRAASTDTQYF
. TRBJ2-6 . TRBV20-1 TGCAGCGCCCGGAGCTCTGGGGCCAACGTCCTGACTTTC CSARSSGANVLTF